These 14 T cell receptor beta chains were all obtained from the same sample, sequenced in a study of T cells in Graves' hyperthyroidism and ophthalmopathy. There were TCR beta CDR3 regions amplified from RNA transcripts. Researchers ran a first-round RT-PCR on the TCR CDR3 using the HTBI primer set. Each CDR3 protein is one row after TCRdb ran MiXCR on the multiplex PCR reads. The data hold 300,000 to 400,000 distinct CDR3 sequences, with about 15% observed a single time. Sequenced material: blood. The receptors originated from a woman in her twenties or thirties with Graves' ophthalmopathy.

This clonotype was detected many times. J is TRBJ2-1 and V is TRBV24-1, with 8 positions matching TRBD2. Germline V gene sequence: CDR1 KGHDR, CDR2 SFDVKD. Trimming removed 7 bases from V and 8 bases from J; junction bases left unmatched: 9. The CDR3 runs to 14 residues. The DNA of the CDR3 is TGTGCCACCAGGAAGCGGGGGTTAAACGATGAGCAGTTCTTC. Its protein is CATRKRGLNDEQFF.

In this sample, this clonotype turned up once. The J gene is TRBJ2-5, the V gene TRBV28; 11 positions match TRBD1. This CDR3 region has 15 residues. After removal of 5 bases from V and 4 bases from J, the junction contained 6 bases not matched to a gene. The germline V gene has CDR1 MDHEN and CDR2 SYDVKM. CDR3 in DNA: TGTGCCAGCAGTAAAGGACAGGGGGCCGGAGAGACCCAGTACTTC. It translates to CASSKGQGAGETQYF.

At least ten counts were recorded for this clonotype. The chain uses TRBV6-1 and TRBJ2-1; D may be TRBD2 (6 bases). The length of the CDR3 is 15 residues. The germline CDR1 and CDR2 sequences are MNHNS and SASEGT. The germline V and J ends were trimmed by 0 bases and 0 bases, with 6 bases remaining between them. CDR3 residues: CASSEASGSYNEQFF. CDR3 nucleotide sequence: TGTGCCAGCAGTGAAGCTAGCGGCTCCTACAATGAGCAGTTCTTC.

There are a few counts of this clonotype. This may arise from a read error, as a much more abundant clone is one base away. The genes are TRBV27 and TRBJ1-2, with D possibly matching TRBD1 (5 bases). Germline CDR1 reads MNHEY; CDR2 reads SMNVEV (reference sequence). The CDR3 has 13 residues. V gave up 3 bases and J gave up 9 bases, with 14 bases separating them. The CDR3 loop is CASSLGRGVSYTF. In DNA form, the CDR3 reads TGTGCCAGCAGTTTGGGACGGGGGGTTAGCTACACCTTC.

This clonotype was found many times. The J gene is TRBJ2-7, the V gene TRBV11-3, with D possibly matching TRBD1 (6 bases). Per the germline V gene, CDR1 is SGHNT and CDR2 is YENEEA. The CDR3 contains 14 residues. Trimming removed 2 bases from V and 1 base from J, with 9 bases in between. In nucleotides, the CDR3 is TGTGCCAGCAGCTTACTCAGGGGATCCTACGAGCAGTACTTC. Translating it yields CASSLLRGSYEQYF. The variable domain in full, with the rest retrieved from reference TRBV11-3 and TRBJ2-7, is EAGVVQSPRYKIIEKKQPVAFWCNPISGHNTLYWYLQNLGQGPELLIRYENEEAVDDSQLPKDRFSAERLKGVDSTLKIQPAELGDSAVYLCASSLLRGSYEQYFGPGTRLTVT.

On this clonotype itself: Given a much more abundant clone one base away, this may be a read error. The chain is built from TRBV20-1 and TRBJ1-2, with a weak D call TRBD1 (5 bases). The germline V gene has CDR1 DFQATT and CDR2 SNEGSKA (reference sequence). This CDR3 has 13 amino acids. The CDR3 sequence is CNARDSGIYGYTF. In nucleotides, the CDR3 is TGCAATGCTAGAGATTCAGGGATCTATGGCTACACCTTC.

Ten or more counts support this clonotype. This chain links TRBV3-1 with TRBJ1-4; tentative D call: TRBD1 (6 bases). CDR3 length equals 17 residues. In germline, CDR1 is LGHDT, CDR2 YNNKEL (reference sequence). Trimming left V 1 base short and J 2 bases short, with 14 bases between. CDR3: CASSQGTGGRTNEKLFF. The CDR3 bases are TGTGCCAGCAGCCAAGGTACCGGGGGCAGGACTAATGAAAAACTGTTTTTT. Based on the CDR3 plus reference TRBV3-1 and TRBJ1-4, the full variable domain is DTAVSQTPKYLVTQMGNDKSIKCEQNLGHDTMYWYKQDSKKFLKIMFSYNNKELIINETVPNRFSPKSPDKAHLNLHINSLELGDSAVYFCASSQGTGGRTNEKLFFGSGTQLSVL.

This chain uses TRBV12-3 or TRBV12-4 with TRBJ1-4; D is uncertain. Deletions cut 4 bases from V and 1 base from J, with 13 bases between. CDR3 length: 16 residues. The CDR3 protein is CASSYVGSGTNEKLFF. CDR3 bases: TGTGCCAGCAGTTACGTAGGGTCTGGAACTAATGAAAAACTGTTTTTT.

This clonotype was detected many times. The chain couples TRBV20-1 to TRBJ2-5; no clear D gene. The CDR3 extends over 14 amino acids. From germline, CDR1 is DFQATT and CDR2 SNEGSKA (reference sequence). V was cut by 3 bases and J by 2 bases, with 13 bases left in between. The CDR3 DNA reads TGCAGTGCTAGCCCCGGGCCTGATCAAGAGACCCAGTACTTC. It yields the protein CSASPGPDQETQYF.

This clonotype was detected ten times or more. This chain connects TRBV2 to TRBJ2-4, with unresolved D. Germline values: CDR1 SNHLY, CDR2 FYNNEI. This CDR3 has 14 residues. The ends were cut back, 5 bases at V and 0 bases at J, with 8 bases in the middle. CDR3 residues: CASSWTVAKNIQYF. The CDR3 DNA is TGTGCCAGCAGTTGGACCGTAGCCAAAAACATTCAGTACTTC. The full variable domain, completed using reference TRBV2 and TRBJ2-4, is EPEVTQTPSHQVTQMGQEVILRCVPISNHLYFYWYRQILGQKVEFLVSFYNNEISEKSEIFDDQFSVERPDGSNFTLKIRSTKLEDSAMYFCASSWTVAKNIQYFGAGTRLSVL.

At least ten counts were recorded for this clonotype. The V gene is TRBV5-8, the J gene TRBJ2-7; the match to TRBD2 covers 11 bases. Germline V CDR1 and CDR2: SGHTS, YDEGEE. J lost 2 bases, V lost 0 bases, and 4 bases had no gene match. The CDR3 is 16 residues long. CDR3 in amino acids: CASSLGLAGGTYEQYF. CDR3 sequence (DNA): TGTGCCAGCAGCTTGGGGCTAGCGGGGGGAACCTACGAGCAGTACTTC. Full variable domain (rest looked up from reference TRBV5-8 and TRBJ2-7): EAGVTQSPTHLIKTRGQQATLRCSPISGHTSVYWYQQALGLGLQFLLWYDEGEERNRGNFPPRFSGRQFPNYSSELNVNALELEDSALYLCASSLGLAGGTYEQYFGPGTRLTVT.

This clonotype has at least ten counts. This chain joins TRBV27 and TRBJ1-5, with D possibly matching TRBD1 (5 bases). The germline V gene has CDR1 MNHEY and CDR2 SMNVEV (reference sequence). The CDR3 extends over 13 amino acids. The V and J ends lost 6 bases and 7 bases respectively, with 13 bases between them. CDR3 residues: CASRVRGGQPQHF. The CDR3 bases are TGTGCCAGCAGGGTAAGGGGTGGCCAGCCCCAGCATTTT.

CDR3 protein: CASSYWRGRELFF. CDR3 DNA: TGTGCCAGCAGTTACTGGAGGGGGCGGGAGCTGTTTTTT. The J gene is TRBJ2-2, the V gene TRBV6-6, with a tentative D call TRBD1 (7 bases). The ends were cut back, 1 base at V and 9 bases at J, with 9 bases in the middle. Germline-derived CDR1 and CDR2 are MNHNY and SVGAGI (reference sequence). CDR3 length: 13 residues.

This clonotype was counted only a few times. The chain has TRBV5-6 and TRBJ1-6; 9 bases align to TRBD1. With V trimmed by 4 bases and J by 8 bases, 7 bases remained unmatched. Looked up from germline, CDR1 is SGHDT and CDR2 is YYEEEE. The CDR3 totals 15 residues. The CDR3, as DNA: TGTGCCAGCAGCGGCACCGGGACAGGGTATTCACCCCTCCACTTT. It specifies CASSGTGTGYSPLHF.